This T cell receptor (beta chain) was identified during a study of OX40 agonist ivuxolimab in advanced cancers. Study-level information: The study enrolled dose-escalation patients with hepatocellular carcinoma, melanoma, renal cell or head and neck cancer. Approximately 41% of patients had received prior checkpoint inhibitor therapy. The study's findings and limits: Researchers report that CD8+ T cells had, on average, more expanded clones than CD4+.

CDR1 and CDR2 from the germline V gene are MDHEN and SYDVKM. Trimming at V came to 10 bases and at J to 11 bases, leaving 16 bases not matched to a gene. This CDR3 contains 14 residues. A remark on this clone: Its antigen is currently unknown.

Method: immunoSEQ multiplex PCR; TCRdb's copy keeps in-frame clones and lacks some. This table holds tens of thousands of clones, 79% found once. The source of this sequence is an adult with an advanced solid tumor such as melanoma, head and neck, liver or kidney cancer. The chain has TRBV28 and TRBJ1-1; 10 nucleotides align to TRBD1. The sequencing used CD4+ or CD8+ T cells sorted from blood, collected in a trial of the OX40 agonist ivuxolimab. The CDR3 loop is CATEGIGQGVGAFF. In DNA, the CDR3 is TGTGCCACCGAGGGAATCGGACAGGGGGTTGGGGCTTTCTTT.